The sequence of this T cell receptor (beta chain) was determined in a study of T-cell reconstitution after alpha-beta-depleted transplantation in children. Unique molecular identifiers were used in preparing the TCRbeta library. TCRdb re-derived calls from the PCR reads in MiXCR, one entry per CDR3 protein. The sample records approximately 390,000 distinct CDR3 sequences, roughly a tenth being singletons. Germline CDR1 and CDR2: MNHNS and SASEGT. V was trimmed by 6 bases and J by 3 bases, leaving 16 bases between them. The CDR3 extends over 15 amino acids. This material consisted of PBMCs from the stem cell graft donor, taken from the stem cell graft. This sequence joins TRBV6-1 and TRBJ2-3; weak D call: TRBD1 (5 bases). This clonotype originated in a human donor who donated a stem cell graft to a child with acute myeloid leukemia. Here the CDR3 DNA reads TGTGCCAGCAGCCCAAAGACAGTTCAGACAGATACGCAGTATTTT. It specifies CASSPKTVQTDTQYF.